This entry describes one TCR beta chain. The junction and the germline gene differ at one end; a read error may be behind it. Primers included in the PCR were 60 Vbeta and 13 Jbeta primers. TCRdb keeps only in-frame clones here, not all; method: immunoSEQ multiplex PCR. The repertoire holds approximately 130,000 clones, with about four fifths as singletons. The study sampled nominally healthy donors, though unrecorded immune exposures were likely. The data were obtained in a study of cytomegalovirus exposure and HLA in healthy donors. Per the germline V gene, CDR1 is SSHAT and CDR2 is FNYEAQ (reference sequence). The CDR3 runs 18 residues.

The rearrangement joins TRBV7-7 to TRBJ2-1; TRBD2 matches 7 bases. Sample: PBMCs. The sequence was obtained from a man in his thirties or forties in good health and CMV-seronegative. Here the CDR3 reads CASSLEVAGRSSYNEQFF. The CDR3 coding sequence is TGTGCTAGCAGCTTAGAGGTAGCGGGCAGGAGCTCCTACAATGAGCAGTTCTTC.